This entry lists 25 T cell receptor beta chains sequenced from one sample in a study of Graves' ophthalmopathy and Graves' hyperthyroidism. TCR beta CDR3 regions were amplified from RNA transcripts. First-round RT-PCR with HTBI primers preceded a second-round multiplex PCR. TCRdb reprocessed the multiplex PCR reads with MiXCR, giving one entry per CDR3 protein. Here the sample spans around 1.1 million distinct CDR3 sequences, about two fifths being singletons. Sample: peripheral blood or thyroid tissue (not recorded which). The receptors were sampled from an adult man with Graves' hyperthyroidism.

This chain uses TRBV10-3 with TRBJ2-6; D ambiguous. V lost 10 bases and J lost 0, with 16 bases in between. CDR3 length: 16 residues. In germline, CDR1 is ENHRY, CDR2 SYGVKD. The CDR3 protein is CASIRKEYSGANVLTF. The CDR3 DNA reads TGTGCCAGCATCAGGAAAGAGTACTCTGGGGCCAACGTCCTGACTTTC.

The chain employs TRBV4-3 and TRBJ2-7; D remains unclear. The CDR3 has 15 amino acids. Germline V CDR1 and CDR2: LGHNA, YSLEER. Trimming removed 0 bases from V and 2 bases from J, with 11 bases in between. As DNA, the CDR3 is TGCGCCAGCAGCCAAGAGAGCAGGTCCCCCTACGAGCAGTACTTC. Translated: CASSQESRSPYEQYF.

This clonotype was observed at least ten times. The chain links TRBV20-1 to TRBJ2-7; D gene uncertain. Germline CDR1 is DFQATT and CDR2 is SNEGSKA (reference sequence). The CDR3 runs 11 residues. Trimming removed 5 bases at V and 0 bases at J, with 5 bases between. DNA of the CDR3: TGCAGTGCTCGGATCTCCTACGAGCAGTACTTC. Protein: CSARISYEQYF.

This clonotype was counted between two and nine times. The chain has TRBV6-1 and TRBJ1-2, with D perhaps matching TRBD1 (5 bases). In germline, CDR1 is MNHNS, CDR2 SASEGT. The CDR3 length is 14 residues. V gave up 2 bases and J gave up 6 bases, with 13 bases separating them. CDR3 sequence: CASSELTGPHGYTF. The CDR3 coding sequence is TGTGCCAGCAGTGAACTAACAGGTCCGCATGGCTACACCTTC.

This chain uses TRBV5-6 with TRBJ2-2, with a weak D call TRBD2 (5 bases). Between the trimmed V and J ends, which lost 2 bases and 6 bases, there was a span of 20 bases. Looked up from germline, CDR1 is SGHDT and CDR2 is YYEEEE. The CDR3 loop spans 17 amino acids. The CDR3 here is CASSLAPLVGVSGELFF. In DNA, the CDR3 is TGTGCCAGCAGCTTAGCCCCACTAGTGGGAGTGTCCGGGGAGCTGTTTTTT.

This clonotype has at least ten counts. The chain combines TRBV7-2 with TRBJ1-5; no definite D call. The V gene's germline CDR1 is SGHTA and CDR2 FQGNSA. V gave up 3 bases and J gave up 4 bases, with 13 bases separating them. CDR3 length equals 15 residues. CDR3 amino acids: CASSLEDWRNQPQHF. The DNA for the CDR3 is TGTGCCAGCAGCTTGGAGGACTGGAGGAATCAGCCCCAGCATTTT.

The V and J genes are TRBV20-1 and TRBJ2-7, with 7 bases lining up with TRBD1. The V and J ends lost 6 bases and 2 bases, in that order; junction bases with no gene match: 10. CDR1 and CDR2 (germline): DFQATT, SNEGSKA (reference sequence). The CDR3 spans 14 residues. The CDR3 loop reads CSAEHDRAPYEQYF. The CDR3 DNA follows: TGCAGTGCGGAACATGACAGGGCCCCCTACGAGCAGTACTTC.

CDR3 DNA: TGCAGTGCTGACAACCCATTAGGGGGAGTGAATAGCAATCAGCCCCAGCATTTT. Translating gives CSADNPLGGVNSNQPQHF. The chain is built from TRBV20-1 and TRBJ1-5; a weak D match, TRBD1 (6 bases). From germline, CDR1 is DFQATT and CDR2 SNEGSKA (reference sequence). Trimming took off 5 bases at V and 0 bases at J, with 23 bases between the two ends. The CDR3 loop spans 18 amino acids.

This clonotype occurred many times. V gene TRBV24-1 combines with J gene TRBJ1-1; D is unclear. The V end lost 9 bases, the J end lost 4 bases, and 11 bases lay between the germline ends. The CDR3 is 12 residues long. Germline V gene data show CDR1 as KGHDR and CDR2 as SFDVKD. DNA for the CDR3: TGTGCCACCGGAGATTTGGCCACTGAAGCTTTCTTT. Translated: CATGDLATEAFF.

V gene TRBV12-3 or TRBV12-4 combines with J gene TRBJ2-6; D is ambiguous. V dropped 2 bases and J dropped 2 bases, with 13 bases sitting between them. This CDR3 spans 17 amino acids. The CDR3 sequence: CASSLRAWATGANVLTF. In DNA form, the CDR3 reads TGTGCCAGCAGTTTAAGGGCGTGGGCGACTGGGGCCAACGTCCTGACTTTC.

For this clonotype: The junction shows a germline mismatch at one end, possibly a read error. V and J are TRBV12-3 or TRBV12-4 and TRBJ2-5, with D perhaps TRBD1 (6 bases). The CDR3 is 16 residues long. Here the CDR3 reads CASSLVPYRAQEAQYF. Here the CDR3 DNA reads TGTGCCAGCAGTTTAGTTCCCTACAGGGCACAAGAGGCCCAGTACTTC.

The sample holds many counts of this clonotype. The gene calls are TRBV19 and TRBJ2-7; TRBD2 agrees at 7 bases. The CDR3 contains 14 residues. J was trimmed by 6 bases and V by 4 bases; bases with no gene match: 9. Germline lookup yields CDR1 LNHDA and CDR2 SQIVND (reference sequence). The CDR3 region is CASSNRPGRGEQYF. The CDR3 DNA is TGTGCCAGTAGTAACCGGCCGGGGAGGGGCGAGCAGTACTTC. Combining the CDR3 with reference TRBV19 and TRBJ2-7 gives the whole variable domain DGGITQSPKYLFRKEGQNVTLSCEQNLNHDAMYWYRQDPGQGLRLIYYSQIVNDFQKGDIAEGYSVSREKKESFPLTVTSAQKNPTAFYLCASSNRPGRGEQYFGPGTRLTVT.

The chain recombines TRBV10-3 with TRBJ2-7, with 7 bases aligning to TRBD1. Germline loops: CDR1 ENHRY, CDR2 SYGVKD. The junction had 15 bases not matched to a gene; V was cut back by 10 bases and J by 6 bases. This CDR3 is built from 14 residues. The CDR3 loop reads CATMKLAGGGEQYF. The CDR3 bases are TGTGCCACGATGAAGTTGGCAGGGGGTGGCGAGCAGTACTTC.

This clonotype has ten or more counts. V gene TRBV14 combines with J gene TRBJ1-4; the match to TRBD1 covers 9 bases. The CDR3 is 13 residues long. J was trimmed by 6 bases and V by 5 bases; bases with no gene match: 1. Germline-derived CDR1 and CDR2 are SGHDN and FVKESK. The CDR3 region has the DNA TGTGCCAGCAGCTGGGACAGGGATGAAAAACTGTTTTTT. Protein product: CASSWDRDEKLFF.

V and J are TRBV5-1 and TRBJ1-5, with D unclear. The V gene's germline CDR1 is SGHRS and CDR2 YFSETQ. CDR3 size: 14 residues. Trimming pared 4 bases from V and 11 bases from J, leaving 19 bases between. The CDR3 loop reads CASSKPDVQETQHF. CDR3 nucleotides: TGCGCCAGCAGCAAACCCGACGTACAAGAGACCCAGCATTTT.

The rearrangement uses TRBV20-1 and TRBJ2-2; TRBD2 matches 8 bases. The trim removed 3 bases at V and 9 bases at J, leaving 33 bases unmatched. The CDR3 sequence is 22 residues long. CDR1 is DFQATT and CDR2 is SNEGSKA in the germline V gene (reference sequence). CDR3 protein: CSARWGGRPGLGRRESLRELFF. The CDR3 bases are TGCAGTGCTAGGTGGGGGGGCCGACCGGGACTAGGTCGACGAGAATCACTTCGGGAGCTGTTTTTT.

The V gene is TRBV12-3 or TRBV12-4, the J gene TRBJ1-4; possible D gene TRBD1, 5 bases. This CDR3 spans 14 amino acids. V was trimmed by 4 bases and J by 10 bases, leaving 16 bases between them. The CDR3: CASSYGATFGKLFF. The CDR3 DNA follows: TGTGCCAGCAGTTACGGGGCCACCTTCGGAAAACTGTTTTTT.

This clonotype was detected only a few times. The chain joins TRBV6-5 to TRBJ2-7; no clear D gene. Trimming shortened V by 0 bases and J by 5 bases, and 17 bases separated the two germline ends. The CDR3 is 16 amino acids. Germline CDR1 and CDR2: MNHEY and SVGAGI. CDR3 DNA: TGTGCCAGCAGTTACTCGACTCCAACACTCGACGACGAGCAGTACTTC. Amino acid sequence: CASSYSTPTLDDEQYF.

The genes are TRBV19 and TRBJ1-4, with unresolved D. The length of the CDR3 is 16 residues. The germline V and J ends were trimmed by 6 bases and 5 bases, with 19 bases remaining between them. In germline, CDR1 is LNHDA, CDR2 SQIVND (reference sequence). CDR3 region: CASRNPRTAQNEKLFF. Written as DNA, the CDR3 is TGTGCCAGTAGAAACCCCCGGACGGCCCAAAATGAAAAACTGTTTTTT.

This clonotype was found many times. This chain connects TRBV7-2 to TRBJ1-1; D ambiguous. The CDR3 loop spans 16 amino acids. Germline V gene lookup returns CDR1 SGHTA and CDR2 FQGNSA. Trimming stripped 3 bases from V and 5 bases from J, with 19 bases between. The CDR3 loop is CASSFGILGSKTEAFF. DNA for the CDR3: TGTGCCAGCAGCTTTGGGATTCTTGGCTCAAAGACTGAAGCTTTCTTT.

This clonotype occurred many times. The gene calls are TRBV14 and TRBJ2-5; 8 bases align to TRBD2. This CDR3 region has 16 residues. The germline V gene encodes CDR1 SGHDN and CDR2 FVKESK. V trimming: 0 bases; J trimming: 4 bases; junction bases outside the gene matches: 7. Written as DNA, the CDR3 is TGTGCCAGCAGCCAAGAGTCGGGGGGGCGCGGAGAGACCCAGTACTTC. It translates to CASSQESGGRGETQYF.

V usage is TRBV15 and J usage is TRBJ1-6; no definite D call. CDR3 length equals 13 residues. V lost 3 bases and J lost 11, with 11 bases in between. Per the germline V gene, CDR1 is LNHNV and CDR2 is YYDKDF (reference sequence). The CDR3 region has the DNA TGTGCCACCAGCAGCTTAGTTACACCACCCCTCCACTTT. Protein sequence: CATSSLVTPPLHF.

This clonotype was observed many times. The chain links TRBV14 to TRBJ2-2, with TRBD1 matching 7 bases. This CDR3 is 15 amino acids long. Germline CDR1 SGHDN, CDR2 FVKESK. V gave up 4 bases and J gave up 3 bases; unmatched junction bases: 5. In DNA, the CDR3 is TGTGCCAGCAGCCCGACAGGGAGTGACACCGGGGAGCTGTTTTTT. The encoded protein is CASSPTGSDTGELFF.

This clonotype was seen a few times. V gene TRBV10-3 combines with J gene TRBJ2-2, with 9 positions matching TRBD1. This CDR3 is built from 15 residues. Germline V lookup: CDR1 ENHRY, CDR2 SYGVKD. The V and J ends lost 6 bases and 4 bases, in that order; junction bases with no gene match: 6. The CDR3 DNA is TGTGCCATCAGAGCGGGACAGGGCCGCACCGGGGAGCTGTTTTTT. As protein: CAIRAGQGRTGELFF.

Many counts were recorded for this clonotype. This sequence joins TRBV25-1 and TRBJ2-5; TRBD2 matches at 12 bases. The germline gives CDR1 MGHDK, CDR2 SYGVNS. Germline trimming cut 1 base from V and 2 bases from J; bases unmatched to any gene: 5. CDR3 size: 17 residues. For the CDR3, the DNA is TGTGCCAGCAGTGAATTTAGGCTAGCGGGAGGGCAAGAGACCCAGTACTTC. Its protein product is CASSEFRLAGGQETQYF. Complete variable domain (other parts from reference TRBV25-1 and TRBJ2-5): EADIYQTPRYLVIGTGKKITLECSQTMGHDKMYWYQQDPGMELHLIHYSYGVNSTEKGDLSSESTVSRIRTEHFPLTLESARPSHTSQYLCASSEFRLAGGQETQYFGPGTRLLVL.